This is a list of T cell receptor beta chains from one sample in a study of cytomegalovirus exposure and HLA in healthy donors. Libraries were prepared by immunoSEQ multiplex PCR; TCRdb keeps only in-frame clonotypes and omits some of them. The sample yields roughly 190,000 clones, over 60% seen once. Sequenced material: PBMCs. The receptors here all came from a woman in her forties or fifties in good health and CMV-seronegative. Each CDR3 is given with its conserved first and last residue. Each record gives: clone size, D gene, V gene, J gene, CDR3 DNA, CDR3 protein. A D gene is named only where the DNA matches it firmly. Not every row has a clone size; where given, it reads once, few, many or a size class.

>-|-|TRBV11-2|TRBJ1-5
TGTGCCAGCAGCTTAAACCGGGGAGCTCAGCCCCAGCATTTT
CASSLNRGAQPQHF
>-|TRBD2|TRBV6-6|TRBJ2-3
TGTGCCAGCACTAGCGGTACTAGCACAGATACGCAGTATTTT
CASTSGTSTDTQYF
>few|TRBD1|TRBV2|TRBJ1-2
TGTGCCAGCAGAGAGACAGGGGACCGCTACACCTTC
CASRETGDRYTF
>few|-|TRBV7-9|TRBJ1-2
TGTGCCAGCAGCTTTTCCCAGACGGGCTATGGCTACACCTTC
CASSFSQTGYGYTF
>-|TRBD1|TRBV7-9|TRBJ1-1
TGTGCCAGCAGCTCCCCCGGGACAGTTCGAACTGAAGCTTTCTTT
CASSSPGTVRTEAFF
>few|-|TRBV2|TRBJ2-1
TGTGCCAGCAGTGACGACTCCACGGGGGAGCAGTTCTTC
CASSDDSTGEQFF
>-|-|TRBV15|TRBJ2-7
TGTGCCACCAGCAGAGCCCGGGAGTACTACGAGCAGTACTTC
CATSRAREYYEQYF
>-|-|TRBV6-4|TRBJ1-6
TGTGCCAGCAGTGACGGGAGTTCACCCCTCCACTTT
CASSDGSSPLHF
>-|-|TRBV19|TRBJ1-6
TGTGCCAGTAGTCAGGACAGCAATAATTCACCCCTCCACTTT
CASSQDSNNSPLHF
>-|-|TRBV18|TRBJ1-5
TGTGCCAGCTCAAGGACTGAGAATCAGCCCCAGCATTTT
CASSRTENQPQHF
>-|-|TRBV15|TRBJ1-5
TGTGCCACCAGCAGAGAAAGGCCCCTAGGCAATCAGCCCCAGCATTTT
CATSRERPLGNQPQHF
>-|-|TRBV9|TRBJ1-2
TGTGCCAGCAGCGCTCCCAAGTACAGAATCGACTATGGCTACACCTTC
CASSAPKYRIDYGYTF
>once|-|TRBV13|TRBJ1-5
TGTGCCAGCAGCCTGGGGGTCGGCGGGGGACAGCCCCAGCATTTT
CASSLGVGGGQPQHF
>-|TRBD1|TRBV12-5|TRBJ1-1
TGTGCTAGTGGTTTAGCACACGGGACAGGTCTGGAAGCTTTCTTT
CASGLAHGTGLEAFF
>-|-|TRBV15|TRBJ2-7
TGTGCCACCAGCAGAGGCTCCGGAGATGGGTACGAGCAGTACTTC
CATSRGSGDGYEQYF
>-|TRBD2|TRBV5-1|TRBJ2-5
TGCGCCAGCAGCTTGGGCGGGACTAGCGGGAGTGGGACCCAGTACTTC
CASSLGGTSGSGTQYF
>-|-|TRBV9|TRBJ2-3
TGTGCCAGCAGCGTAGCTCCCGCAGATACGCAGTATTTT
CASSVAPADTQYF
>-|TRBD2|TRBV28|TRBJ2-2
TGTGCCAGCCGGACTAGCGGTAACACCGGGGAGCTGTTTTTT
CASRTSGNTGELFF
>-|-|TRBV5-1|TRBJ2-1
TGCGCCAGCAGCTTGATGGAGATAGCGACTAGGAGCTCCTACAATGAGCAGTTCTTC
CASSLMEIATRSSYNEQFF
>-|TRBD2|TRBV27|TRBJ2-2
TGTGCCAGCAGTTTAGCGGGAGCTTCTGGGGAGCTGTTTTTT
CASSLAGASGELFF
>-|-|TRBV5-1|TRBJ2-3
TGCGCCAGCAGCTTGTGGGCAACCCCAACAGATACGCAGTATTTT
CASSLWATPTDTQYF
>few|-|TRBV27|TRBJ1-2
TGTGCCGCCGGGCCGGGGGGCGCTTTCGTCTACACCTTC
CAAGPGGAFVYTF
>-|TRBD1|TRBV28|TRBJ2-7
TGTGCCAGCAGTTCCCCGGGACAGGGGGCTCGGGAGCAGTACTTC
CASSSPGQGAREQYF
>-|-|TRBV7-9|TRBJ2-1
TGTTCCAGCAGCAGAGAGGGGGGGAATGATGAGCAGTTCTTC
CSSSREGGNDEQFF
>-|-|TRBV5-5|TRBJ1-4
TGTGCCAGCAGCTTGGGGGCCCCCACCTACGCAACTAATGAAAAACTGTTTTTT
CASSLGAPTYATNEKLFF
>-|TRBD1|TRBV27|TRBJ1-5
TGTGCCAGCAGGGAGGGGGCAAGCAATCAGCCCCAGCATTTT
CASREGASNQPQHF
>-|TRBD2|TRBV15|TRBJ2-2
TGTGCCACCAGCAGAGCCAGGACTAGCGGGAGTAACACCGGGGAGCTGTTTTTT
CATSRARTSGSNTGELFF
>-|TRBD2|TRBV4-1|TRBJ2-1
TGCGCCAGCAGCCAACTAGCGGGAGGTTATCCCAATGAGCAGTTCTTC
CASSQLAGGYPNEQFF
>-|-|TRBV7-6|TRBJ1-5
TGTGCCAGCAGTGAAGCGCGGCATCAGCCCCAGCATTTT
CASSEARHQPQHF
>-|-|TRBV2|TRBJ1-1
TGTGCCAGCAGAGGATTCCTCCCGGGGAACACTGAAGCTTTCTTT
CASRGFLPGNTEAFF
>-|-|TRBV19|TRBJ1-1
TGTGCCAGTAGCATACAGGCTGGGAACACTGAAGCTTTCTTT
CASSIQAGNTEAFF
>-|-|TRBV21-1|TRBJ1-1
TGTGCCAGCAGCAAAGACCGACAGGGCGGGACTGAAGCTTTCTTT
CASSKDRQGGTEAFF
>-|-|TRBV28|TRBJ1-2
TGTGCCAGCAGTTTATCAGGGTATGGCTACACCTTC
CASSLSGYGYTF
>-|TRBD2|TRBV6-6|TRBJ2-3
TGTGCCAGCAGGGGCCGGACTAGCGGAGCAGATACGCAGTATTTT
CASRGRTSGADTQYF
>-|-|TRBV11-2|TRBJ2-2
TGTGCCAGCAGCCTAAGTAACACCGGGGAGCTGTTTTTT
CASSLSNTGELFF
>-|-|TRBV7-9|TRBJ2-7
TGTGCCACTCTGAAGGACAGCTCCTACGAGCAGTACTTC
CATLKDSSYEQYF
>-|-|TRBV4-2|TRBJ2-5
TGTGCCAGCAGCCAGGGGGCTAGCGGATCTCAAGAGACCCAGTACTTC
CASSQGASGSQETQYF
>-|-|TRBV18|TRBJ1-4
TGTGCCAGCTCACCTCTCAGGGGTAATAATGAAAAACTGTTTTTT
CASSPLRGNNEKLFF
>-|-|TRBV10-2|TRBJ2-2
TGCGCCAGCAGTGACGGGTGGGCCGGGGAGCTGTTTTTT
CASSDGWAGELFF
>-|-|TRBV27|TRBJ2-7
TGTGCCAGTCGAGGCCATAGCGGCTACGAGCAGTACTTC
CASRGHSGYEQYF
>-|TRBD2|TRBV5-1|TRBJ2-1
TGCGCCAGCAGCTTGGCCCGACTAGCGGGGGCCGGAGATGAGCAGTTCTTC
CASSLARLAGAGDEQFF
>-|TRBD2|TRBV19|TRBJ2-1
TGTGCCAGTAGGGGACCGGGGGGGTACAATGAGCAGTTCTTC
CASRGPGGYNEQFF
>-|TRBD1|TRBV10-3|TRBJ1-4
TGTGCCATCAGTGAGACGACAGGGATCAAGAAACTGTTTTTT
CAISETTGIKKLFF
>-|TRBD1|TRBV28|TRBJ1-3
TGTGCCAGCTCGACCGGGACAGGGGGCTCTGGAAACACCATATATTTT
CASSTGTGGSGNTIYF
>-|-|TRBV19|TRBJ1-6
TGTGCCAGTAGTAGTGCGGGCCGCGGGGGGACCTATTCACCCCTCCACTTT
CASSSAGRGGTYSPLHF
>-|-|TRBV25-1|TRBJ1-2
TGTGCCAGCAGTGAACAGGATAACTATGGCTACACCTTC
CASSEQDNYGYTF
>-|TRBD1|TRBV6-1|TRBJ2-7
TGTGCCAGCAGTGAAGTACAGGGGGCGCCGAATTTCGAGCAGTACTTC
CASSEVQGAPNFEQYF
>-|-|TRBV19|TRBJ2-5
TGTGCCAGTAGTGGGGGGACGCGGGAGACCCAGTACTTC
CASSGGTRETQYF
>-|TRBD2|TRBV13|TRBJ2-7
TGTGCCAGCAGCCCTCGGACTAGCGCCCTGAACTACGAGCAGTACTTC
CASSPRTSALNYEQYF
>-|TRBD2|TRBV28|TRBJ2-5
TGTGCCAGCAGTCCTAGGGGACTAGCGGTACGGACCCAGTACTTC
CASSPRGLAVRTQYF
>few|-|TRBV25-1|TRBJ1-3
TGTGCCAGCAGAGACGACAGGTCTGGAAACACCATATATTTT
CASRDDRSGNTIYF